This TCR beta chain was sequenced in a study of T cell responses to AZD1222 COVID-19 vaccine. Study-level results: Spike-wide vaccine-associated CD4 TCRs dominated at 160-218 and 743-854. The study sampled repertoires only after the peak T cell response.

The data were produced by immunoSEQ multiplex PCR, yet TCRdb's version contains in-frame clones alone and is incomplete. The data contain 150,000 or so clones, 90% to 95% of them singletons. Deletions cut 4 bases from V and 2 bases from J, with 15 bases between. Germline CDR1 and CDR2: MDHEN and SYDVKM. This CDR3 comprises 16 residues. Comments on this clone: Its antigen is not identified.

V is TRBV28 and J is TRBJ1-5; D is unresolved. The clonotype comes from an adult who received the AZD1222 COVID-19 vaccine. The material sequenced was peripheral blood, taken 28 days after the second AZD1222 dose. CDR3 DNA sequence: TGTGCCAGCAGTTATGGACGCTCTTCGGGCAATCAGCCCCAGCATTTT. Translating it yields CASSYGRSSGNQPQHF.